The next 16 T cell receptor beta chains were all read from a single sample in a study of the immune and genomic landscape of osteosarcoma. Repertoires were generated with immunoSEQ multiplex PCR, while TCRdb's copy carries only in-frame clones and drops some. The top ten hold 15% to 17% of the sample, which has a few thousand clones, 72% seen once. Specimen: tumor tissue from a local recurrence in the femur. The receptors originated from a man younger than 35 with osteosarcoma.

The genes are TRBV28 and TRBJ2-3; no clear D gene. The V end lost 6 bases, the J end lost 3 bases, and 4 bases lay between the germline ends. Germline CDR1 and CDR2: MDHEN and SYDVKM. This CDR3 is built from 11 residues. The CDR3 loop is CASRITDTQYF. The CDR3 nucleotides read TGTGCCAGCAGAATAACAGATACGCAGTATTTT.

The chain employs TRBV5-6 and TRBJ1-1, with D unclear. The CDR3 has 13 amino acids. Germline CDR1 SGHDT, CDR2 YYEEEE. V was pared by 4 bases and J by 1 base, with 8 bases between. The CDR3 region has the DNA TGTGCCAGCAGCGTTAGGGAGAACACTGAAGCTTTCTTT. Translation: CASSVRENTEAFF.

This clone turned up a few times. The gene calls are TRBV7-8 and TRBJ2-7; a possible D gene is TRBD1 (5 bases). Deletions cut 1 base from V and 2 bases from J, with 15 bases between. In germline, CDR1 is SGHVS, CDR2 FQNEAQ. The CDR3 covers 16 residues. CDR3 in amino acids: CASSLEVSGLPYEQYF. CDR3 nucleotides: TGTGCCAGCAGCTTAGAAGTCTCAGGGCTCCCCTACGAGCAGTACTTC.

Only a few counts were recorded for this clone. V usage is TRBV18 and J usage is TRBJ1-1; TRBD1 aligns across 8 bases. V lost 4 bases, J lost 1 base, and 5 bases stayed unmatched. The CDR3 totals 15 residues. The germline V gene encodes CDR1 KGHSH and CDR2 LQKENI. For the CDR3, the DNA is TGTGCCAGCTCACTTCGGACAGGGCGGAACACTGAAGCTTTCTTT. Translated: CASSLRTGRNTEAFF.

The CDR3 DNA reads as TGTGCCAGCTCACCCGAGGAGGGATTGAACACTGAAGCTTTCTTT. Translation gives CASSPEEGLNTEAFF. The chain links TRBV18 to TRBJ1-1, with D unresolved. With 3 bases removed from V and 0 bases from J, the gap between germline ends came to 11 bases. Germline assignment: CDR1 KGHSH and CDR2 LQKENI. The CDR3 totals 15 residues.

This clone ranks as large (0.1 to 1%). The chain is built from TRBV6-5 and TRBJ2-1, with TRBD1 as a possible D gene (7 bases). In germline, CDR1 is MNHEY, CDR2 SVGAGI. V was shortened by 5 bases and J by 7 bases, with 18 bases between the two germline ends. The CDR3 contains 15 residues. CDR3 in DNA: TGTGCCAGCAGTATCGACCCCAGGGGGGTGAATGAGCAGTTCTTC. As protein: CASSIDPRGVNEQFF.

The V and J genes are TRBV5-1 and TRBJ2-7; TRBD2 is a possible D gene (6 bases). CDR1 and CDR2 from the germline V gene are SGHRS and YFSETQ. The germline V and J ends were trimmed by 4 bases and 4 bases, with 15 bases remaining between them. The CDR3 has 14 residues. The CDR3 DNA sequence: TGCGCCAGCAGCGGGTCGGCGGGATCGTACGAGCAGTACTTC. Protein sequence: CASSGSAGSYEQYF.

V is TRBV28 and J is TRBJ2-6; 9 bases line up with TRBD2. CDR3 length: 19 amino acids. Per germline, CDR1 MDHEN and CDR2 SYDVKM. V was clipped by 2 bases and J by 2 bases; unmatched bases: 10. The CDR3: CASSLGARGRATGANVLTF. The CDR3, as DNA: TGTGCCAGCAGTTTAGGGGCTCGCGGGAGGGCCACTGGGGCCAACGTCCTGACTTTC.

This chain uses TRBV9 with TRBJ2-3, with 10 bases lining up with TRBD2. The V gene end was trimmed by 3 bases and the J gene end by 4 bases; junction bases not matched to a gene: 11. This CDR3 comprises 17 residues. Germline CDR1 is SGDLS and CDR2 is YYNGEE. CDR3 bases: TGTGCCAGCAGCGCCCGTTCAGCGGGGGGGCCCCCAGATACGCAGTATTTT. Its protein is CASSARSAGGPPDTQYF.

V and J are TRBV16 and TRBJ2-3; 9 bases are shared with TRBD1. The CDR3 loop spans 15 amino acids. Trimming cost V 4 bases and J 2 bases; bases outside gene matches: 4. Germline CDR1 KGHSY, CDR2 FQNENV. The CDR3 bases are TGTGCCAGCAGCCTCGGGACAGGGCACACAGATACGCAGTATTTT. It is translated as CASSLGTGHTDTQYF. Looking up the rest from reference TRBV16 and TRBJ2-3 gives the full variable domain: GEEVAQTPKHLVRGEGQKAKLYCAPIKGHSYVFWYQQVLKNEFKFLISFQNENVFDETGMPKERFSAKCLPNSPCSLEIQATKLEDSAVYFCASSLGTGHTDTQYFGPGTRLTVL.

By sample share, this clone is large. The genes are TRBV9 and TRBJ1-3; TRBD1 is a possible D gene (6 bases). Germline CDR1 is SGDLS and CDR2 is YYNGEE. This CDR3 has 15 residues. The V and J ends lost 1 base and 0 bases respectively, with 8 bases between them. The CDR3 sequence: CASSVSDSSGNTIYF. CDR3 sequence (DNA): TGTGCCAGCAGCGTATCGGACAGCTCTGGAAACACCATATATTTT.

This clone was seen more than once but under ten times. V is TRBV6-5 and J is TRBJ1-2, with D uncertain. Trimming took 2 bases from V and 8 from J, leaving 18 bases between them. There are 15 residues in the CDR3. CDR1 is MNHEY, CDR2 SVGAGI, per germline. The CDR3 region is CASSYTAKGVSGYTF. The CDR3 DNA sequence: TGTGCCAGCAGTTACACGGCGAAGGGTGTTAGCGGCTACACCTTC.

This clone was seen a few times. V usage is TRBV21-1 and J usage is TRBJ2-7; the DNA was not used to check the table's D call, TRBD1. TRBV21-1 is tagged as a pseudogene. The CDR3 length is 16 residues. The CDR3 is CASSSVNLGQNYEQYF. DNA for the CDR3: TGTGCCAGCAGCTCAGTTAACTTGGGACAGAACTACGAGCAGTACTTC.

The chain is built from TRBV29-1 and TRBJ1-1; D not resolved. The CDR3 loop spans 13 amino acids. V was pared by 0 bases and J by 10 bases, with 15 bases between. In germline, CDR1 is SQVTM, CDR2 ANQGSEA. The CDR3 coding sequence is TGCAGCGTTGAAGATCTGAGGGAGAGCGGAGCTTTCTTT. Translation gives CSVEDLRESGAFF.

This sequence joins TRBV7-8 and TRBJ1-5, with D hard to call. Germline CDR1 SGHVS, CDR2 FQNEAQ. The CDR3 runs to 15 residues. Between the trimmed V and J ends, which lost 1 base and 7 bases, there was a span of 14 bases. As DNA, the CDR3 is TGTGCCAGCAGCTTAGATCCGGGGATGAGGCAGCCCCAGCATTTT. Translation gives CASSLDPGMRQPQHF.

The chain combines TRBV10-2 with TRBJ2-7; perhaps D is TRBD1 or TRBD2 (5 bases each). Per germline, CDR1 WSHSY and CDR2 SAAADI. The ends were cut back, 6 bases at V and 3 bases at J, with 18 bases in the middle. The CDR3 is made up of 15 amino acids. CDR3 coding DNA: TGCGCCAGCAGACCCACCCGGGGCAGTCACTACGAGCAGTACTTC. It translates to CASRPTRGSHYEQYF.